This TCR beta chain was found in a study of CXCR3-negative and CXCR3-positive naive CD8 T cells. It was by 5' RACE with UMI labels that the TRB cDNA libraries were prepared. TCRdb reprocessed the 5' RACE reads and reports one entry per CDR3 protein, with no DNA. The data include 6,500 to 7,500 distinct CDR3 sequences; the top ten clones carry around 1.7%. Triplicate sorts, hundreds of thousands of cells apiece, were made for each CD8+ T cell subset. Germline V gene lookup returns CDR1 DFQATT and CDR2 SNEGSKA (reference sequence). This CDR3 has 13 amino acids. The sample was naive CXCR3- CD8+ T cells from blood. The subset here: CD45RO-CCR7+CD27+CD95- naive CD8+ T cells lacking CXCR3 (TNR3-). The sequence derives from a human donor in good health. Some clones in this sample may be carry-over from other donors' samples. V gene TRBV20-1 combines with J gene TRBJ1-2; TCRdb outputs TRBD1, but without DNA this stays unchecked. This chain's CDR3 is CSARPQGSYGYTF.